The next 6 T cell receptor beta chains were all read from a single sample in a study of T cells after yellow fever vaccination. TCRdb recomputed calls from the 5' RACE reads with MiXCR, one row per CDR3 protein. There are approximately 250,000 distinct CDR3 sequences in the sample; less than 7.5% occur only once, and 1.1% lies in the top ten. The input for sequencing was CD4+ T cells sorted from PBMCs, taken on the day of the yellow fever booster vaccination. These receptor sequences come from a man aged 25-45 years who received the YFV17D yellow fever vaccine.

The V gene is TRBV19, the J gene TRBJ2-3, with 11 bases lining up with TRBD2. Germline V gene sequence: CDR1 LNHDA, CDR2 SQIVND (reference sequence). This CDR3 comprises 16 residues. V gave up 6 bases and J gave up 2 bases; unmatched junction bases: 7. Written as DNA, the CDR3 is TGTGCCAGTAGAACTAGCGGGAGTTTAATCACAGATACGCAGTATTTT. Translation gives CASRTSGSLITDTQYF.

This clonotype was seen more than once but under ten times. The chain uses TRBV6-2 or TRBV6-3 and TRBJ2-2, with D maybe TRBD1 (6 bases). CDR3 size: 15 residues. The germline V gene has CDR1 MNHEY and CDR2 SVGEGT. V shed 6 bases and J shed 8 bases, with 19 bases lying between them. The CDR3 is CASRTGPGSRGELFF. The CDR3, as DNA: TGTGCCAGCAGGACAGGTCCAGGCAGTCGTGGGGAGCTGTTTTTT.

For the CDR3, the DNA is TGCGCCAGCAGCTTGCCCCGCTCTGGGGCCAACGTCCTGACTTTC. It is translated as CASSLPRSGANVLTF. The chain is built from TRBV5-1 and TRBJ2-6; D gene ambiguous. Looked up from germline, CDR1 is SGHRS and CDR2 is YFSETQ. V shed 1 base and J shed 0 bases, with 5 bases lying between them. The CDR3 is 15 residues long.

The J gene is TRBJ2-4, the V gene TRBV4-3; D is unclear. The CDR3 is 15 amino acids. The V end lost 3 bases, the J end lost 0 bases, and 9 bases lay between the germline ends. Germline assignment: CDR1 LGHNA and CDR2 YSLEER. In DNA, the CDR3 is TGCGCCAGCAGCCAGGGCAGCCTAGCCAAAAACATTCAGTACTTC. As protein: CASSQGSLAKNIQYF.

The CDR3 reads CTMPPSGRTNEQFF. CDR3 coding DNA: TGTACCATGCCCCCCAGCGGGAGAACCAATGAGCAGTTCTTC. The rearrangement links TRBV19 to TRBJ2-1, with 8 bases matching TRBD2. Germline V lookup: CDR1 LNHDA, CDR2 SQIVND (reference sequence). This CDR3 is built from 14 residues.

This clonotype was seen ten or more times. This rearrangement joins TRBV7-8 to TRBJ2-3; maybe TRBD1 (5 bases). CDR1 SGHVS and CDR2 FQNEAQ come from the germline V gene. The CDR3 runs 16 residues. The V gene lost 2 bases and the J gene lost 3 bases, with 15 bases spanning the gap. CDR3 DNA: TGTGCCAGCAGCTTAAGGGGTGATTCACCGACAGATACGCAGTATTTT. This codes for CASSLRGDSPTDTQYF. The full variable domain, completed using reference TRBV7-8 and TRBJ2-3, is GAGVSQSPRYKVAKRGQDVALRCDPISGHVSLFWYQQALGQGPEFLTYFQNEAQLDKSGLPSDRFFAERPEGSVSTLKIQRTQQEDSAVYLCASSLRGDSPTDTQYFGPGTRLTVL.